The following is a T cell receptor (beta chain) sequence with its context. The source of the sample is a study of blood T cell repertoires in COVID-19. The method was immunoSEQ multiplex PCR; TCRdb's version includes in-frame clones alone and lacks a portion of them. The sample consists of some 170,000 clones, around four fifths of them appearing once. V was pared by 6 bases and J by 0 bases, with 11 bases between. Germline CDR1 and CDR2: MNHEY and SVGAGI. This CDR3 has 15 residues. This sequence joins TRBV6-5 and TRBJ1-4; maybe TRBD1 (5 bases). The receptor comes from a human donor in a cohort sampled during active COVID-19. Sequencing used peripheral blood. This CDR3 is CASRSRGATNEKLFF. CDR3 bases: TGTGCCAGCAGATCTAGGGGCGCAACTAATGAAAAACTGTTTTTT.